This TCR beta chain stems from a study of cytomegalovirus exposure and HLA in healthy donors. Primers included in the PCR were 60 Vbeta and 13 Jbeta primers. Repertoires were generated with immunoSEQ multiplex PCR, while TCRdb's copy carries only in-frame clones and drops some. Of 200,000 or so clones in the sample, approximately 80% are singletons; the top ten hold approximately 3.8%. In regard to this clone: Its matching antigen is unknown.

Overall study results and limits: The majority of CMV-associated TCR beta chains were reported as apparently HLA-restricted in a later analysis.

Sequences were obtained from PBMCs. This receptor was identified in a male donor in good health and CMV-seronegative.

CDR3 in DNA: TGTGCCAGTAGTATGGGAGCGGGAGGTTACGAGCAGTACTTC. Amino acids: CASSMGAGGYEQYF. The chain employs TRBV19 and TRBJ2-7; TRBD2 matches at 9 bases. Germline CDR1 reads LNHDA; CDR2 reads SQIVND (reference sequence). The CDR3 contains 14 residues. Unmatched junction bases numbered 4, after V lost 3 bases and J lost 4 bases.